This T cell receptor (beta chain) was retrieved from a study of blood T cell repertoires in COVID-19. Turning to the study itself: Sites in the United States, Italy and Spain provided acute and convalescent COVID-19 samples. Sample material is recorded as cDNA or gDNA derived from T cells, B-cell-depleted T cells, or PBMCs.

Original processing methods: It was from reference gene primer amplification that nucleated cell counts were estimated. The table came from immunoSEQ multiplex PCR; TCRdb's copy has only in-frame clones and leaves some out. V and J calls and clone size are as listed in that table; D and trimming were resolved from the DNA. The data contain hundreds of thousands of clones, around 85% of them seen just once; the ten biggest clones take up 7.2%. Germline V lookup: CDR1 WSHSY, CDR2 SAAADI. The ends were cut back, 3 bases at V and 0 bases at J, with 9 bases in the middle. The CDR3 totals 14 residues. This clonotype originated in a human donor in a cohort sampled during active COVID-19. The sample consisted of peripheral blood. The chain couples TRBV10-2 to TRBJ2-7, with a possible D match to TRBD2 (5 bases). The CDR3 DNA reads as TGCGCCAGCAGTGACGAGCGGAGCTCCTACGAGCAGTACTTC. Its protein is CASSDERSSYEQYF.